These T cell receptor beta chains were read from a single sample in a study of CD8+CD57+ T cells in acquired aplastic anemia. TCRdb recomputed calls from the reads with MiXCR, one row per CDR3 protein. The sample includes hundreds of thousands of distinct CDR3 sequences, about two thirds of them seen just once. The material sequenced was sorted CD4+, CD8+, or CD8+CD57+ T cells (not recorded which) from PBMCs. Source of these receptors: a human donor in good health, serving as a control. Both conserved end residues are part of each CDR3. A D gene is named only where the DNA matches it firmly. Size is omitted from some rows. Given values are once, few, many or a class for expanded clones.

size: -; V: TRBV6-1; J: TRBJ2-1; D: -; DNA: TGTGCCAGCAGCCAACACCCTAATACCGGGGGCCGAGTTGAGCAGTTCTTC; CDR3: CASSQHPNTGGRVEQFF
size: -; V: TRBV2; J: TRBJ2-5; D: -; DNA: TGTGCCAGCAGTGAGGACAGCCGGTTTCAAGAGACCCAGTACTTC; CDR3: CASSEDSRFQETQYF
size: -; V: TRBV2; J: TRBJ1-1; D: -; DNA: TGTGCCAGCAGCTTGACGACAGGCCCTGGCGCGCTCTTT; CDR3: CASSLTTGPGALF
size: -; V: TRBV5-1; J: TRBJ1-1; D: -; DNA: TGCGCCAGCAGCGGGCAGGGAAGGGACACTGAAGCTTTCTTT; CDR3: CASSGQGRDTEAFF
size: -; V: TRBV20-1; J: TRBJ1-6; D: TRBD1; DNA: TGCAGTGCTTCCGTCTGGGGACAGGGCAGCGACTCACCCCTCCACTTT; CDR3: CSASVWGQGSDSPLHF
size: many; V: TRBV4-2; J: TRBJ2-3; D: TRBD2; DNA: TGTGCCAGCAGCCAAGCGACTAGCGGGGGGGTAGATACGCAGTATTTT; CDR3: CASSQATSGGVDTQYF
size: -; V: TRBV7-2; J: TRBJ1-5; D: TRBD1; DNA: TGCGCCAGCAGCGGGGACAGGGGGCTTGGCAATCAGCCCCAGCATTTT; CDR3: CASSGDRGLGNQPQHF
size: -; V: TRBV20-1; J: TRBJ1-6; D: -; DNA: TGCAGTGCTAGTACCCAGAAAGAGACCCCCCTCCACTTT; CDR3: CSASTQKETPLHF
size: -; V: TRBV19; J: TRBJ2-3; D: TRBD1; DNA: TGTGCCAGTAGTCCTGAGGGACAGGGACAAGATACGCAGTATTTT; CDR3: CASSPEGQGQDTQYF
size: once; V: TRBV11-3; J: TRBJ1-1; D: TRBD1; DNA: TGTGCCAGCAGCCCAGGGGTGACAGGGCTAAACACTGAAGCTTTCTTT; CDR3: CASSPGVTGLNTEAFF
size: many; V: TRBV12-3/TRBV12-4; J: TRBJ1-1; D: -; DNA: TGTGCCAGCAGGAACCCGGGCAGGGAGAACACTGAAGCTTTCTTT; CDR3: CASRNPGRENTEAFF
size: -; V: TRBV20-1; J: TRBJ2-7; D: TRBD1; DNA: TGCAGTGCTATATGGGACAGGGAAAGGGTCTACGAGCAGTACTTC; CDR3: CSAIWDRERVYEQYF
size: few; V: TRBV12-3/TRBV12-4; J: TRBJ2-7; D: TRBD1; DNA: TGTGCCAGCAGTTCGGACAGGGGGCATAACGAGCAGTACTTC; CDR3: CASSSDRGHNEQYF
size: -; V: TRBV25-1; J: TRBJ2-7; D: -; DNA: TGTGCCGGATCCGGCTCAGAACCTTTCTTC; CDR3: CAGSGSEPFF
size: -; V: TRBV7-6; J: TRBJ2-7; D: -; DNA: TGTGCCAGCAGTGAACGGGGATACGAGCAGTACTTC; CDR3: CASSERGYEQYF
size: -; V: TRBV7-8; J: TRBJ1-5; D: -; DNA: TGTGCCAGCAGCTGGGCAAGGGCCAATCAGCCCCAGCATTTT; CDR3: CASSWARANQPQHF
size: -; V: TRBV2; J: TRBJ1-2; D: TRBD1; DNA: TGTGCTAAGACAACAGGGGAGTATGGCTACACCTTC; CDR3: CAKTTGEYGYTF
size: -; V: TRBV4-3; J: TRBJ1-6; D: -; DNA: TGCGCCAGCAGCCAAGAAGGTAGGGGCGCCTATAATTCACCCCTCCACTTT; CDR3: CASSQEGRGAYNSPLHF
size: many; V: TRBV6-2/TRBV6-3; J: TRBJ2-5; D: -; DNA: TGTGCCAGCAGCTCGAGTGGGGGCCAGGAGACCCAGTACTTC; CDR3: CASSSSGGQETQYF
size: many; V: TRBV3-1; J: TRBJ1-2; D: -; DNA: TGTGCCAGCAGCAGGACGCAGGGGTACTATGGCTACACCTTC; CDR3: CASSRTQGYYGYTF
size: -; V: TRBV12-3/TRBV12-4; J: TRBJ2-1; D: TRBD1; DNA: TGTGCCAGCAGAGGGTGGACAGGGGCATACAATGAGCAGTTCTTC; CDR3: CASRGWTGAYNEQFF
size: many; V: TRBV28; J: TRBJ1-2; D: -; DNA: TGTGCCAGCAGCGGGGGGGACTATGGCTACACCTTC; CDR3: CASSGGDYGYTF
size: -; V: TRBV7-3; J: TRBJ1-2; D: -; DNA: TGTGCCAGCAGCACAGAGTACCATGGATACACCTTC; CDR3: CASSTEYHGYTF
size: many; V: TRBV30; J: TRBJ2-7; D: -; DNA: TGTGCCTGGAGTGTACTGGGGGTGCGCTCCTACGAGCAGTACTTC; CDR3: CAWSVLGVRSYEQYF
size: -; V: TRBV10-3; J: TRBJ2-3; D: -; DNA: TGTACCATCAGTGTACAGGGAGATACGCAGTATTTT; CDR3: CTISVQGDTQYF
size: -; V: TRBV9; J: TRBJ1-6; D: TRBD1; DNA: TGTGCCAGCAGCGCACGGACAGGTAGGACACCCATCAACTTT; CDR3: CASSARTGRTPINF
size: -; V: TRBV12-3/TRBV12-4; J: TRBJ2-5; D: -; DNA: TGTGCCAGCAGACTGAGGGGGGGGGCTTGGCAAGAGACCCAGTACTTC; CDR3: CASRLRGGAWQETQYF
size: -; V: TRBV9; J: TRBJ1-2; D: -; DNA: TGTGCCAGCAGCAGCCGTTTTCGAGCGGCTATGGCTACCTTC; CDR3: CASSSRFRAAMATF
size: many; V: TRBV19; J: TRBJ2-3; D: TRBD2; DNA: TGTGCCAGTAGTATACGTCCCGGGACTAGCGTTGCAGATACGCAGTATTTT; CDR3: CASSIRPGTSVADTQYF
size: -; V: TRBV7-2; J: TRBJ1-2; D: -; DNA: TGTGCCAGCAGCTTAGTCGGGGGGGCGTTCAATGGCTATACCTTC; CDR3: CASSLVGGAFNGYTF
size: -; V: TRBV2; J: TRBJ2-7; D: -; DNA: TGTGCCAGCTCCAGCTCCAGCGCGCAGTACTTC; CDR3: CASSSSSAQYF
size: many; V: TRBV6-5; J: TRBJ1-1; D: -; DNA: TGTGCCAGCAGTTCTTTACAGGTTTCGAACACTGAAGCTTTCTTT; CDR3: CASSSLQVSNTEAFF
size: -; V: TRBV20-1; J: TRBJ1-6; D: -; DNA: TGCAGTGCTAGAGATGGAGGGGCAGACATTTCACCCCTCCACTTT; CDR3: CSARDGGADISPLHF
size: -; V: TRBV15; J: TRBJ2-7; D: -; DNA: TGTGCCACCAGCAGAGGGTCTTCCTACGAGCAGTACTTC; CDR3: CATSRGSSYEQYF
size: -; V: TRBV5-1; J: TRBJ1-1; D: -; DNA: TGCGCCAGCAGCGACCGGGACAACACGAAAGCTTTCTTT; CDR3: CASSDRDNTKAFF
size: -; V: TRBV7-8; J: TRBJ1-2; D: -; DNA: TGTGCCAGCCGCCTAGACGGCGAGGGCTATGGCTACACCTTC; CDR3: CASRLDGEGYGYTF
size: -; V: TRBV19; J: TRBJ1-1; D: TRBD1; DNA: TGTGCCAGTAGTATCGGGGGACAGGGAAACACTGAAGCTTTCTTT; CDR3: CASSIGGQGNTEAFF
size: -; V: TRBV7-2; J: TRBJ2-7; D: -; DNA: -; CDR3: CASSLVVYYEQYFSYEQYF
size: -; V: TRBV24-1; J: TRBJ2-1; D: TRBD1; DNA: TGTGCCAGCAGTCCCGGGACAGGGGGCGATGAGCAGCTCTTC; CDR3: CASSPGTGGDEQLF
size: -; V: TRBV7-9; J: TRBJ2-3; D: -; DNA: TGTGCCAGCAGGCCTGGACTCCTCACCGGGGAGCTGTTT; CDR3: CASRPGLLTGELF
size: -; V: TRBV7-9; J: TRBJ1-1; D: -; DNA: TGTGCCAGCAGCCCCGTTAGGTGGCAGACTGCCTACGAGTTT; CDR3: CASSPVRWQTAYEF
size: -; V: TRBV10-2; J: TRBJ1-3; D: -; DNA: TGTGCCAGCACCCATGGGAATCGGGGAGCTGGCAACACCATATATTTT; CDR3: CASTHGNRGAGNTIYF
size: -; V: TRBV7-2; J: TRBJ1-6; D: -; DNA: TGTGCCAGCAGCTCCGGGGGCTATAATTATCCCTTCCACTTT; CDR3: CASSSGGYNYPFHF
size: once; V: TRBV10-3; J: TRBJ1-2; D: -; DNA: TGTGCCATCAGTGAGTCCACGACAGTCTATGGTGGCTACACCTTC; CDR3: CAISESTTVYGGYTF
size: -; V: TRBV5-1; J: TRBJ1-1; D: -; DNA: TGCGCCAGCAGCGTCGCACAGGGATGGGCTGAAGCTTTCTTT; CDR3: CASSVAQGWAEAFF
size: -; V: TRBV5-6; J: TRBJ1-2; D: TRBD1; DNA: TGTGCCAGCAGCTACGGACAGGCGGGGTATGGCTACACCTTC; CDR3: CASSYGQAGYGYTF
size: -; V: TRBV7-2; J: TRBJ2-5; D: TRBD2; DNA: TGTGCCAGCAGCCTACTAGCGGGGGGGCACCAAGAGACCCAGTACTTC; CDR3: CASSLLAGGHQETQYF
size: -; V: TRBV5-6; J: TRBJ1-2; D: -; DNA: TGTGCCAGCAGCGTACCTACCGATGGCTACACCTTC; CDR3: CASSVPTDGYTF
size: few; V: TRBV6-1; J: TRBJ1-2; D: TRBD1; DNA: TGTGCCAGCAGACAGGGGCGACCGGACTATGGCTACACCTTC; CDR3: CASRQGRPDYGYTF
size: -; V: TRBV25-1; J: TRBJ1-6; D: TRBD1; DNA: TGTGCCGGCAGTCCGCGACAGGGGGCGAATTCACCCCTCCACTTT; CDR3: CAGSPRQGANSPLHF
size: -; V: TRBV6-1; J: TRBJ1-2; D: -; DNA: TGTGCCAGCAGGCAGCGAGGGACTCTATATGGCTACACCTTC; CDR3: CASRQRGTLYGYTF
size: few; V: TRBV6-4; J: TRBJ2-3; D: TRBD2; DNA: TGTGCCAGCAGTGACTACTTGGGGCGGGGGGGCAGTGTTAGCACAGATACGCAGTATTTT; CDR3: CASSDYLGRGGSVSTDTQYF
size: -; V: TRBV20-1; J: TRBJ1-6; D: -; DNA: TGCAGCGCTAGCAGGCTACAGGATAATTCACCCCTCCACTTT; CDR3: CSASRLQDNSPLHF
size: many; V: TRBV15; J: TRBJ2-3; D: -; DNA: TGTGCCACCAGCAGCGGGGAGGGCACAGATACGCAGTATTTT; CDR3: CATSSGEGTDTQYF
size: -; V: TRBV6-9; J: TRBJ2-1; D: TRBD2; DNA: TGTGCCAGCAGCGGACTAGCGGAATACAATGAGCAGTTCTTC; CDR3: CASSGLAEYNEQFF